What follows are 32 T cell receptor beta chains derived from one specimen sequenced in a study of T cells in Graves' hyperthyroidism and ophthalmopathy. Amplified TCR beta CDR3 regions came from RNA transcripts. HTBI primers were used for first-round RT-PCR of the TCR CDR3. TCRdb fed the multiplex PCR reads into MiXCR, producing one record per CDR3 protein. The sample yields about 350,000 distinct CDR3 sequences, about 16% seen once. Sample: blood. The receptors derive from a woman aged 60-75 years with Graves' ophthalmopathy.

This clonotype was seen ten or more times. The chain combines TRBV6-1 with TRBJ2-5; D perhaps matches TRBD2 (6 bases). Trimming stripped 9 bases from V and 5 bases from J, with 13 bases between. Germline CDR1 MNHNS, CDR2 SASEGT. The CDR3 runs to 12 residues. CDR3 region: CASYGGIETQYF. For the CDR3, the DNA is TGTGCCAGTTATGGGGGGATTGAGACCCAGTACTTC.

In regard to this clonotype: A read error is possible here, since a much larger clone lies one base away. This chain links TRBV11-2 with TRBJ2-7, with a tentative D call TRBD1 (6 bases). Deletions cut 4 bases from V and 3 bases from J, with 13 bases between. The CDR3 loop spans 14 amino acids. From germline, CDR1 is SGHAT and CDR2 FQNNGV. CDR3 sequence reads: CASSSVGTSYEQYF. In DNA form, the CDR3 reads TGTGCCAGCAGCTCAGTCGGGACAAGCTACGAGCAGTACTTC. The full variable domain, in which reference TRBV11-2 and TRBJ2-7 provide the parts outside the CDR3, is EAGVAQSPRYKIIEKRQSVAFWCNPISGHATLYWYQQILGQGPKLLIQFQNNGVVDDSQLPKDRFSAERLKGVDSTLKIQPAKLEDSAVYLCASSSVGTSYEQYFGPGTRLTVT.

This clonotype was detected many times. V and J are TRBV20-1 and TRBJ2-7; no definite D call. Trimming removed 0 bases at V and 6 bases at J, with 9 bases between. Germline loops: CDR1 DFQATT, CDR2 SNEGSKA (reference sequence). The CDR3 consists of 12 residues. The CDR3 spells CSARDQVPEQYF. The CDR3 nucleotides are TGCAGTGCTAGAGATCAGGTACCCGAGCAGTACTTC.

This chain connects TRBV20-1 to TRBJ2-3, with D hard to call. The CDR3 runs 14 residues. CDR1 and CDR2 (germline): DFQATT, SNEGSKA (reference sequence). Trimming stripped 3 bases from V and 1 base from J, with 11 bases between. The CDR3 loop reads CSARKIEGTDTQYF. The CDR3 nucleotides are TGCAGTGCTAGGAAAATAGAGGGCACAGATACGCAGTATTTT.

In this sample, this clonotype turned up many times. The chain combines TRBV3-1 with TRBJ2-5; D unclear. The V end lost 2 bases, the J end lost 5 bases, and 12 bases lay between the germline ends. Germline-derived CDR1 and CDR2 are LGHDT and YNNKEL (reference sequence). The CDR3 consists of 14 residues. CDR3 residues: CASSQRGPRETQYF. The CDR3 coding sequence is TGTGCCAGCAGCCAAAGAGGCCCACGGGAGACCCAGTACTTC.

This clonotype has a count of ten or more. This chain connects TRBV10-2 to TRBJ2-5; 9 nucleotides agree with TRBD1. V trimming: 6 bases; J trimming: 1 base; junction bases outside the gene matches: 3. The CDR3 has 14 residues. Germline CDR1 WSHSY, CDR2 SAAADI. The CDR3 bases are TGCGCCAGCAGGAGGGACAGGGCCCAAGAGACCCAGTACTTC. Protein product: CASRRDRAQETQYF.

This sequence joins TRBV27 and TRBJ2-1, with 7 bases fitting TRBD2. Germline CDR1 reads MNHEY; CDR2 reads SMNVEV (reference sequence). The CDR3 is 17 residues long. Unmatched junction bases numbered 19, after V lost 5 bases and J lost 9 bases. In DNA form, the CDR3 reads TGTGCCAGCAGTCCGGACCTAGGGACGGCGGGGGTCGGTGAGCAGTTCTTC. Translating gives CASSPDLGTAGVGEQFF.

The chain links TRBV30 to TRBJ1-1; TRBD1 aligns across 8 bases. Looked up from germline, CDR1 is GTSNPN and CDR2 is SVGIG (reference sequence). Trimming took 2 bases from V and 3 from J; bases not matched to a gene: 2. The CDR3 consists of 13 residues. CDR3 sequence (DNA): TGTGCCTGGAGTCAACAGGGGGACACTGAAGCTTTCTTT. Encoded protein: CAWSQQGDTEAFF. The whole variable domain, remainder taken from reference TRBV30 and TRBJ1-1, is SQTIHQWPATLVQPVGSPLSLECTVEGTSNPNLYWYRQAAGRGLQLLFYSVGIGQISSEVPQNLSASRPQDRQFILSSKKLLLSDSGFYLCAWSQQGDTEAFFGQGTRLTVV.

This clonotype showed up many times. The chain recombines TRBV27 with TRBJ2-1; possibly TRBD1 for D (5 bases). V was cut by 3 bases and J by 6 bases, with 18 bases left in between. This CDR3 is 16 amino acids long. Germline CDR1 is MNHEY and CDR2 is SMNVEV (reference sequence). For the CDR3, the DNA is TGTGCCAGCAGTTTTTTGGGGCAAGTAGGGGCCAATGAGCAGTTCTTC. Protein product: CASSFLGQVGANEQFF.

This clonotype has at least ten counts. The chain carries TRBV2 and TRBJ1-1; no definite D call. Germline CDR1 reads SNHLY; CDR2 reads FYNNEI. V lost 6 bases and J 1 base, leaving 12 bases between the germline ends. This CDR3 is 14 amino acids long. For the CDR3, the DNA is TGTGCCAGCAGGGCGGCACTTTCGAACACTGAAGCTTTCTTT. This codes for CASRAALSNTEAFF.

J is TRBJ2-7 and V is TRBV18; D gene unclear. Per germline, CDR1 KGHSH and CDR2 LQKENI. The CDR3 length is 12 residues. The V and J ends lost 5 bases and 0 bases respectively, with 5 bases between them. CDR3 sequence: CASSKSSYEQYF. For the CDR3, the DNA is TGTGCCAGCTCAAAGTCCTCCTACGAGCAGTACTTC.

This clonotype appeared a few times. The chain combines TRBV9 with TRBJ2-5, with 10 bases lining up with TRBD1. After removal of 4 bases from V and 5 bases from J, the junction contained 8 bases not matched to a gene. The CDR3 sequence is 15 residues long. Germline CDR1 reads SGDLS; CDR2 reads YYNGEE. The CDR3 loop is CASSPWTGGSETQYF. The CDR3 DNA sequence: TGTGCCAGCAGCCCCTGGACAGGGGGTTCGGAGACCCAGTACTTC.

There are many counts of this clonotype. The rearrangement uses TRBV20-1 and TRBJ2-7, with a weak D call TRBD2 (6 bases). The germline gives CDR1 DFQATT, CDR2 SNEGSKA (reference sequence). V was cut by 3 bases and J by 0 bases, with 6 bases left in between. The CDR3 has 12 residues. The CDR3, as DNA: TGCAGTGCTAGCGGGAGCTCCTACGAGCAGTACTTC. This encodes CSASGSSYEQYF.

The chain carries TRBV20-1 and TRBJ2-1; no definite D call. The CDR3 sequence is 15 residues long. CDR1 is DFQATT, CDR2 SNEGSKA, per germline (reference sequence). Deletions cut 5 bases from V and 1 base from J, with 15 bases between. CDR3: CSAWLSRRSYNEQFF. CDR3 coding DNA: TGCAGTGCTTGGCTATCTCGAAGGTCCTACAATGAGCAGTTCTTC.

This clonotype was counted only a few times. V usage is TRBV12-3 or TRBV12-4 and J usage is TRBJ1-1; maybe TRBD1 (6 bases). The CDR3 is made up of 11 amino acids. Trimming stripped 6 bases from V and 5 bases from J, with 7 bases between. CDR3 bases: TGTGCCAGCAGACAGGGTACTGAAGCTTTCTTT. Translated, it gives CASRQGTEAFF.

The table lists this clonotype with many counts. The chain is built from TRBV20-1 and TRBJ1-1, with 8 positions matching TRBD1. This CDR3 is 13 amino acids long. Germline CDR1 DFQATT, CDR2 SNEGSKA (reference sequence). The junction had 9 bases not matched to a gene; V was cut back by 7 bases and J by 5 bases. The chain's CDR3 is CSVPSGGRTEAFF. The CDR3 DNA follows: TGCAGTGTCCCTTCAGGGGGCAGGACTGAAGCTTTCTTT.

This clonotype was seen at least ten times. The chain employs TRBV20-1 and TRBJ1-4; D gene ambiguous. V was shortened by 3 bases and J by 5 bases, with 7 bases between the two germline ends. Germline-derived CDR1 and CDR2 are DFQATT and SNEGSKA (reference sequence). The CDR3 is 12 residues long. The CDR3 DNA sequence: TGCAGTGCTAGGAGGCGAAATGAAAAACTGTTTTTT. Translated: CSARRRNEKLFF.

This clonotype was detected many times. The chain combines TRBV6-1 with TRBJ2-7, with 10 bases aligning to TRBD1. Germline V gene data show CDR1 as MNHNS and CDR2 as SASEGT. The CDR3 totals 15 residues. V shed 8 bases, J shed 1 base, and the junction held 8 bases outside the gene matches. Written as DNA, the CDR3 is TGTGCCAGCGGCTCCGGGACAGGGGTTTCCTACGAGCAGTACTTC. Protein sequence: CASGSGTGVSYEQYF.

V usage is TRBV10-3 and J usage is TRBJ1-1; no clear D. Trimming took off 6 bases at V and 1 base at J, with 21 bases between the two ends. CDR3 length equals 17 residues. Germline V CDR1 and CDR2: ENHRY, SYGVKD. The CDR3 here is CAISGPGTRRTNTEAFF. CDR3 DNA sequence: TGTGCCATCAGCGGACCGGGAACCCGGCGGACGAACACTGAAGCTTTCTTT.

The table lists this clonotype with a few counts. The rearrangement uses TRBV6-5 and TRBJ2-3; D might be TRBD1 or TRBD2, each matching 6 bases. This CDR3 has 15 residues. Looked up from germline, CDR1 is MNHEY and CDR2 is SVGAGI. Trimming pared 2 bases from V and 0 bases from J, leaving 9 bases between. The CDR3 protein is CASSYRGASTDTQYF. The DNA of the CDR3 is TGTGCCAGCAGTTACAGGGGGGCTAGCACAGATACGCAGTATTTT.

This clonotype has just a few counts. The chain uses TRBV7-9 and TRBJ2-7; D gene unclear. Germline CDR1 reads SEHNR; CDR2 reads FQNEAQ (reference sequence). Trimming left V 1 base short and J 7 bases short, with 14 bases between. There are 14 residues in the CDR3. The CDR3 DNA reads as TGTGCCAGCAGCTTAGGGCAGTGGGCGGAGGAGCAGTACTTC. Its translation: CASSLGQWAEEQYF.

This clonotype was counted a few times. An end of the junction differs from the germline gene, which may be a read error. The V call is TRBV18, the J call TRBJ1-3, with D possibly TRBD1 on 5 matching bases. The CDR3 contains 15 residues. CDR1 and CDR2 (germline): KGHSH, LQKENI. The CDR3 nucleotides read TGTGCCAGCTCACCCCTTGGTTGGGACGGAAGCACCATATATTTT. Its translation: CASSPLGWDGSTIYF. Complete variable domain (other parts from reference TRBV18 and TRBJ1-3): NAGVMQNPRHLVRRRGQEARLRCSPMKGHSHVYWYRQLPEEGLKFMVYLQKENIIDESGMPKERFSAEFPKEGPSILRIQQVVRGDSAAYFCASSPLGWDGSTIYFGEGSWLTVV.

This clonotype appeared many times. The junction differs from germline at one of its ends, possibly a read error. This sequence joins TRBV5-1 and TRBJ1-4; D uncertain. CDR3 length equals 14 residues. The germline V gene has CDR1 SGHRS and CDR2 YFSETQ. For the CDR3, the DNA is TGCGCCAGCAGTTTGGACGGCCGGAATGAAAAACTGTTTTTT. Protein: CASSLDGRNEKLFF.

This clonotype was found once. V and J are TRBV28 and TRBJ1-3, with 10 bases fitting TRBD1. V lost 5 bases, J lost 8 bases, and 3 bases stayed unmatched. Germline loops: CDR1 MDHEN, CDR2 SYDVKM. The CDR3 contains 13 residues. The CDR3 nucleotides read TGTGCCAGCAGTAGGGACAGGGGAGACACCATATATTTT. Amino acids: CASSRDRGDTIYF.

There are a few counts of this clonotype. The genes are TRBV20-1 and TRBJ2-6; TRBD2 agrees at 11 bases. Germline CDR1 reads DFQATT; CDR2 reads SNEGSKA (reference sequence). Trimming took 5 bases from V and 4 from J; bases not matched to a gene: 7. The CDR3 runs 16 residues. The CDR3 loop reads CSALTSGAVGANVLTF. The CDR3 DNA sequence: TGCAGTGCTTTGACTAGCGGGGCTGTCGGGGCCAACGTCCTGACTTTC.

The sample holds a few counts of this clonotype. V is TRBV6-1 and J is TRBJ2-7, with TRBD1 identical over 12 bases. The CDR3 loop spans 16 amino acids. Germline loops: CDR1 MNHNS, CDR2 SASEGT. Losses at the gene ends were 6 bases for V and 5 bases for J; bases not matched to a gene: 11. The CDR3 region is CASSRNLGTGGDEQYF. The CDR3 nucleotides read TGTGCCAGCAGCCGCAACCTCGGGACAGGGGGCGACGAGCAGTACTTC.

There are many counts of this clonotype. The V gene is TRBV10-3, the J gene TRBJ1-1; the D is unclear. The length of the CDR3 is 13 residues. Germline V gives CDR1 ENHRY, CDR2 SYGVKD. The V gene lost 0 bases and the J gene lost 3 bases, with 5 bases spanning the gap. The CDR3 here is CAISESWDTEAFF. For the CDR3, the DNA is TGTGCCATCAGTGAGTCCTGGGACACTGAAGCTTTCTTT.

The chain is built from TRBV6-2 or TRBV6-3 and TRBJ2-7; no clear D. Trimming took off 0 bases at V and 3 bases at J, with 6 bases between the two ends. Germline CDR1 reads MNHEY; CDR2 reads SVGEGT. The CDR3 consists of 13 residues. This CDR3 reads CASSYSQDYEQYF. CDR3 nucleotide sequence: TGTGCCAGCAGTTACTCTCAGGACTACGAGCAGTACTTC.

CDR3 DNA: TGTGCCAGCAGTTTAGGAGGTCGGGCTTTTAGCACAGATACGCAGTATTTT. Translated, it gives CASSLGGRAFSTDTQYF. The rearrangement links TRBV28 to TRBJ2-3; possible D gene TRBD2, 5 bases. V was shortened by 2 bases and J by 0 bases, with 15 bases between the two germline ends. Germline CDR1 MDHEN, CDR2 SYDVKM. This CDR3 spans 17 amino acids.

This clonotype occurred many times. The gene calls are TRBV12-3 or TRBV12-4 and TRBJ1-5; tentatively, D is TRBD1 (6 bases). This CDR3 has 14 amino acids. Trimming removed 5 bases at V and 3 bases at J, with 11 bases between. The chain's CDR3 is CASSEDSLNQPQHF. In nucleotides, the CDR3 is TGTGCCAGCAGTGAGGACAGCCTCAATCAGCCCCAGCATTTT.

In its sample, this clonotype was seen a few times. Written as DNA, the CDR3 is TGTGCCAGCAGTTTAGTGGGGGGCAGGGACGAGCAGTACTTC. It specifies CASSLVGGRDEQYF. The V call is TRBV27, the J call TRBJ2-7; tentatively, D is TRBD1 or TRBD2 (6 bases each). Germline V gene sequence: CDR1 MNHEY, CDR2 SMNVEV (reference sequence). The CDR3 covers 14 residues. V was clipped by 2 bases and J by 5 bases, with 13 bases between them.

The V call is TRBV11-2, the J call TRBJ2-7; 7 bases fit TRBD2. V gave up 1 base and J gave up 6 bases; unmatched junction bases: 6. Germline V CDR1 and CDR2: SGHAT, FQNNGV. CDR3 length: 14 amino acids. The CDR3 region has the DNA TGTGCCAGCAGCTTAGGGCTAGCGGTGGGCGAGCAGTACTTC. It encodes CASSLGLAVGEQYF.